Below are 32 T cell receptor beta chains sequenced from a single sample in a study of blood T cell repertoires in COVID-19. The method was immunoSEQ multiplex PCR; TCRdb's version includes in-frame clones alone and lacks a portion of them. Of 150,000 to 250,000 clones in the sample, roughly four fifths were seen once. The sequenced sample consisted of PBMCs or T cells enriched from blood (not recorded which). The source of these receptors is a middle-aged man who had recovered from COVID-19.

Comments on this clone: The sample holds other DNA sequences that translate to the same CDR3. The chain has TRBV7-3 and TRBJ1-2; possible D gene TRBD1, 6 bases. Trimming pared 5 bases from V and 6 bases from J, leaving 13 bases between. The CDR3 covers 13 residues. Germline V CDR1 and CDR2: SGHTA, FQGTGA. CDR3 nucleotides: TGTGCCAGCAGCAAAGCGTCAGGGGATGGCTACACCTTC. The encoded protein is CASSKASGDGYTF.

This clone was detected a few times. This sequence joins TRBV6-6 and TRBJ2-1; 10 bases match TRBD2. The V gene's germline CDR1 is MNHNY and CDR2 SVGAGI (reference sequence). The ends lost 5 bases at V and 5 bases at J; junction bases unmatched: 12. The CDR3 contains 17 residues. CDR3 sequence (DNA): TGTGCCAGCAGTCGCCCGCCGGGACTAGCGTTTCACAATGAGCAGTTCTTC. It yields the protein CASSRPPGLAFHNEQFF.

This clone was detected only a few times. The rearrangement uses TRBV7-2 and TRBJ2-1; D is undetermined. Germline lookup yields CDR1 SGHTA and CDR2 FQGNSA. The CDR3 runs 18 residues. V lost 5 bases and J 5 bases, leaving 25 bases between the germline ends. The CDR3, as DNA: TGTGCCAGCAGCCTCCTTGACTTAATATATACCCCTAACAATGAGCAGTTCTTC. It codes for CASSLLDLIYTPNNEQFF.

CDR3 in DNA: TGTGCTAGTGGTTTGGTACGGGTTAGCGGGGTGCAAGAGACCCAGTACTTC. Its protein product is CASGLVRVSGVQETQYF. The chain recombines TRBV12-5 with TRBJ2-5, with TRBD2 matching over 8 bases. In germline, CDR1 is LGHNT, CDR2 FRNRAP. Trimming took 0 bases from V and 2 from J; bases not matched to a gene: 8. CDR3 length: 17 residues.

The sample holds one count of this clone. The chain couples TRBV2 to TRBJ2-1, with TRBD2 matching over 14 bases. In germline, CDR1 is SNHLY, CDR2 FYNNEI. The CDR3 contains 13 residues. The V gene end was trimmed by 7 bases and the J gene end by 9 bases; junction bases not matched to a gene: 2. CDR3 region: CASMTSGRAEQFF. The CDR3 bases are TGTGCCAGCATGACTAGCGGGAGGGCTGAGCAGTTCTTC.

The V gene is TRBV28, the J gene TRBJ1-2; no reliable D call. Trimming took 7 bases from V and 2 from J, leaving 8 bases between them. This CDR3 comprises 12 residues. CDR1 and CDR2 (germline): MDHEN, SYDVKM. Here the CDR3 DNA reads TGTGCCAGCACCCTTCGGAACTATGGCTACACCTTC. This sequence encodes CASTLRNYGYTF.

The chain is built from TRBV4-3 and TRBJ2-1; 7 bases fit TRBD2. Germline lookup yields CDR1 LGHNA and CDR2 YSLEER. Trimming removed 0 bases from V and 4 bases from J; junction bases left unmatched: 9. The CDR3 runs 17 residues. The DNA for the CDR3 is TGCGCCAGCAGCCAAGATCCGGGCGGGAGAGCATACAATGAGCAGTTCTTC. Amino acids: CASSQDPGGRAYNEQFF.

This chain joins TRBV25-1 and TRBJ1-2; D might be TRBD1 (6 bases). The V and J ends lost 0 bases and 7 bases respectively, with 12 bases between them. The germline gives CDR1 MGHDK, CDR2 SYGVNS. CDR3 length: 14 residues. This chain's CDR3 is CASSEYGQGTGYTF. The CDR3 DNA sequence: TGTGCCAGCAGTGAATATGGTCAGGGGACTGGCTACACCTTC.

The chain combines TRBV6-5 with TRBJ1-6; TRBD1 matches at 11 bases. The CDR3 totals 14 residues. Losses at the gene ends were 6 bases for V and 14 bases for J; bases not matched to a gene: 9. CDR1 and CDR2 from the germline V gene are MNHEY and SVGAGI. The CDR3 region has the DNA TGTGCCAGCAGGGAGGGACAGGGGGGTCGTTCCCTCCACTTT. Translated: CASREGQGGRSLHF.

The chain combines TRBV13 with TRBJ2-1, with D possibly being TRBD2 (6 bases). This CDR3 region has 13 residues. Germline V gene data show CDR1 as PRHDT and CDR2 as FYEKMQ (reference sequence). Trimming left V 7 bases short and J 3 bases short, with 10 bases between. CDR3 coding DNA: TGTGCCAGCAAGACTAGAGGCTACAATGAGCAGTTCTTC. This sequence encodes CASKTRGYNEQFF. Complete variable domain (other parts from reference TRBV13 and TRBJ2-1): AAGVIQSPRHLIKEKRETATLKCYPIPRHDTVYWYQQGPGQDPQFLISFYEKMQSDKGSIPDRFSAQQFSDYHSELNMSSLELGDSALYFCASKTRGYNEQFFGPGTRLTVL.

This chain links TRBV6-5 with TRBJ2-2; perhaps TRBD2 as D (5 bases). The V gene's germline CDR1 is MNHEY and CDR2 SVGAGI. Trimming left V 5 bases short and J 6 bases short, with 16 bases between. This CDR3 region has 15 residues. The CDR3 nucleotides read TGTGCCAGCAGTCGGACCGATTCGAGGGCCGGGGAGCTGTTTTTT. Protein sequence: CASSRTDSRAGELFF.

The sample holds one count of this clone. This chain joins TRBV2 and TRBJ1-3; D is undetermined. The CDR3 runs to 14 residues. Trimming cost V 7 bases and J 2 bases, with 12 bases left between them. The germline V gene has CDR1 SNHLY and CDR2 FYNNEI. CDR3 in amino acids: CASNDVGAGNTIYF. The CDR3 coding sequence is TGTGCCAGCAATGACGTTGGAGCTGGAAACACCATATATTTT. The variable domain in full, completed from reference TRBV2 and TRBJ1-3, reads EPEVTQTPSHQVTQMGQEVILRCVPISNHLYFYWYRQILGQKVEFLVSFYNNEISEKSEIFDDQFSVERPDGSNFTLKIRSTKLEDSAMYFCASNDVGAGNTIYFGEGSWLTVV.

A word on this clone: Within the sample, other DNA sequences also encode this same CDR3. V usage is TRBV5-1 and J usage is TRBJ2-3; D call uncertain. With 4 bases removed from V and 3 bases from J, the gap between germline ends came to 9 bases. Germline-derived CDR1 and CDR2 are SGHRS and YFSETQ. This CDR3 spans 13 amino acids. CDR3 nucleotides: TGCGCCAGCAGCCTGAGTGGTACAGATACGCAGTATTTT. Amino acids: CASSLSGTDTQYF.

The chain links TRBV9 to TRBJ2-2; possibly TRBD2 for D (6 bases). The CDR3 runs 16 residues. The V gene's germline CDR1 is SGDLS and CDR2 YYNGEE. The V and J ends lost 0 bases and 5 bases respectively, with 14 bases between them. The CDR3 loop is CASSVEGSGDTGELFF. The CDR3 region has the DNA TGTGCCAGCAGCGTAGAAGGTAGCGGTGATACCGGGGAGCTGTTTTTT.

V is TRBV5-1 and J is TRBJ2-3, with D possibly being TRBD1 (5 bases). This CDR3 region has 16 residues. Trimming cost V 5 bases and J 4 bases, with 20 bases left between them. The germline V gene has CDR1 SGHRS and CDR2 YFSETQ. DNA for the CDR3: TGCGCCAGCAGGTGGGCAGGGTCGGCAGGCGCAGATACGCAGTATTTT. Translation gives CASRWAGSAGADTQYF.

The chain employs TRBV6-5 and TRBJ1-4; possibly TRBD1 for D (5 bases). The length of the CDR3 is 14 residues. Germline-derived CDR1 and CDR2 are MNHEY and SVGAGI. V gave up 8 bases and J gave up 8 bases, with 18 bases separating them. The CDR3 region has the DNA TGTGCCAGCGGCGCCGGGCAGGGAAGGGAAAAACTGTTTTTT. Protein product: CASGAGQGREKLFF.

The V gene is TRBV29-1, the J gene TRBJ2-5; D uncertain. CDR1 is SQVTM and CDR2 is ANQGSEA in the germline V gene. V was trimmed by 7 bases and J by 1 base, leaving 16 bases between them. CDR3 length equals 14 residues. The CDR3 DNA reads as TGCAGCGCCCGCCGGGTTGGAAGCCAAGAGACCCAGTACTTC. Translating gives CSARRVGSQETQYF.

The rearrangement uses TRBV27 and TRBJ1-6, with D hard to call. Between the trimmed V and J ends, which lost 1 base and 13 bases, there was a span of 17 bases. There are 15 residues in the CDR3. Germline CDR1 and CDR2: MNHEY and SMNVEV (reference sequence). CDR3 bases: TGTGCCAGCAGTTTATACGGATCAGGTTTCTCGCCCCTCCACTTT. Its translation: CASSLYGSGFSPLHF.

The rearrangement uses TRBV14 and TRBJ2-7; 11 bases are shared with TRBD2. V was pared by 4 bases and J by 3 bases, with 5 bases of the junction left unmatched. Germline CDR1 and CDR2: SGHDN and FVKESK. CDR3 length: 15 amino acids. The CDR3, as DNA: TGTGCCAGCAGCCTAGGACTAGCGGGCATCTACGAGCAGTACTTC. The encoded protein is CASSLGLAGIYEQYF.

The chain links TRBV19 to TRBJ1-3; D is possibly TRBD1 (6 bases). This CDR3 is 16 amino acids long. Germline CDR1 LNHDA, CDR2 SQIVND (reference sequence). V was shortened by 5 bases and J by 0 bases, with 14 bases between the two germline ends. The CDR3 protein is CASSPPLQGSGNTIYF. The DNA for the CDR3 is TGTGCCAGTAGTCCGCCGCTACAGGGCTCTGGAAACACCATATATTTT.

The CDR3 reads CASSPNTPENGGGAFF. The CDR3 region has the DNA TGTGCCAGCTCACCGAATACACCCGAGAACGGAGGAGGAGCTTTCTTT. The chain recombines TRBV18 with TRBJ1-1; D unresolved. V lost 3 bases, J lost 10 bases, and 24 bases lay in between. The germline V gene encodes CDR1 KGHSH and CDR2 LQKENI. The CDR3 is 16 residues long.

This chain links TRBV6-5 with TRBJ2-1; no clear D gene. Germline loops: CDR1 MNHEY, CDR2 SVGAGI. The CDR3 spans 14 residues. V lost 4 bases and J 0 bases, leaving 7 bases between the germline ends. The CDR3: CASSSVSSYNEQFF. In DNA, the CDR3 is TGTGCCAGCAGTTCCGTGAGCTCCTACAATGAGCAGTTCTTC.

The chain is built from TRBV19 and TRBJ2-5; 13 bases align to TRBD2. This CDR3 region has 14 residues. The germline CDR1 and CDR2 sequences are LNHDA and SQIVND (reference sequence). The junction had 3 bases not matched to a gene; V was cut back by 8 bases and J by 3 bases. CDR3 sequence reads: CASGTSGNEETQYF. The CDR3, as DNA: TGTGCCAGTGGGACTAGCGGGAATGAAGAGACCCAGTACTTC.

This chain's CDR3 is CASSPGQGDNSPLHF. As DNA, the CDR3 is TGCGCCAGCAGCCCGGGACAGGGAGACAATTCACCCCTCCACTTT. The genes are TRBV5-1 and TRBJ1-6; 9 bases line up with TRBD1. The CDR3 has 15 residues. The ends lost 4 bases at V and 7 bases at J; junction bases unmatched: 6. Germline CDR1 is SGHRS and CDR2 is YFSETQ.

This clone was picked up a small number of times. The rearrangement uses TRBV3-1 (or the pseudogene TRBV3-2) and TRBJ2-1, with 7 positions matching TRBD1. The germline gives CDR1 LGHDT, CDR2 YNNKEL (reference sequence). V trimming: 2 bases; J trimming: 9 bases; junction bases outside the gene matches: 4. The CDR3 spans 13 residues. The CDR3 nucleotides read TGTGCCAGCAGCCAACTGGACAGGCGTGAGCAGTTCTTC. As protein: CASSQLDRREQFF.

The chain couples TRBV7-3 to TRBJ1-4; 7 nucleotides match TRBD1. Unmatched junction bases numbered 9, after V lost 6 bases and J lost 5 bases. There are 15 residues in the CDR3. Per germline, CDR1 SGHTA and CDR2 FQGTGA. CDR3 amino acids: CASSRRRDRNEKLFF. The CDR3 coding sequence is TGTGCCAGCAGTCGCCGGAGGGACAGAAATGAAAAACTGTTTTTT. Full variable domain (missing parts from reference TRBV7-3 and TRBJ1-4): GAGVSQTPSNKVTEKGKYVELRCDPISGHTALYWYRQSLGQGPEFLIYFQGTGAADDSGLPNDRFFAVRPEGSVSTLKIQRTERGDSAVYLCASSRRRDRNEKLFFGSGTQLSVL.

The chain employs TRBV29-1 and TRBJ2-1, with TRBD1 matching 8 bases. The V segment lost 3 bases and the J segment 8 bases; nucleotides outside the gene matches: 9. Germline assignment: CDR1 SQVTM and CDR2 ANQGSEA. CDR3 length equals 14 residues. Here the CDR3 reads CSVDQDRETHEQFF. The CDR3 nucleotides read TGCAGCGTTGACCAGGACAGGGAAACTCATGAGCAGTTCTTC.

In this sample, this clone turned up once. This chain uses TRBV4-1 with TRBJ1-5; 8 nucleotides match TRBD1. Trimming removed 3 bases from V and 1 base from J; junction bases left unmatched: 5. In germline, CDR1 is MGHRA, CDR2 YSYEKL. The CDR3 loop spans 16 amino acids. CDR3 in amino acids: CASSQGTGLSNQPQHF. For the CDR3, the DNA is TGCGCCAGCAGCCAGGGGACAGGTTTGAGCAATCAGCCCCAGCATTTT.

This clone was observed a few times. The CDR3 nucleotides are TGCGCCAGCAGCCAAGATCTGGGGGGACTAGCTTTCGACGAGCAGTACTTC. It yields the protein CASSQDLGGLAFDEQYF. The chain recombines TRBV4-3 with TRBJ2-7, with 9 bases lining up with TRBD2. CDR1 is LGHNA, CDR2 YSLEER, per germline. This CDR3 is 17 amino acids long. The junction had 11 bases not matched to a gene; V was cut back by 0 bases and J by 5 bases.

The gene calls are TRBV6-2 or TRBV6-3 and TRBJ2-3; TRBD2 matches 13 bases. The CDR3 is 17 amino acids. CDR1 is MNHEY and CDR2 is SVGEGT in the germline V gene. Losses at the gene ends were 5 bases for V and 0 bases for J; bases not matched to a gene: 5. The CDR3 reads CASSRGLAGISTDTQYF. In DNA form, the CDR3 reads TGTGCCAGCAGTCGGGGACTAGCGGGAATCAGCACAGATACGCAGTATTTT.

The chain links TRBV6-5 to TRBJ1-2; D not certain. Trimming removed 0 bases from V and 4 bases from J, with 12 bases in between. Germline V gives CDR1 MNHEY, CDR2 SVGAGI. The CDR3 is made up of 15 amino acids. The CDR3 sequence: CASSYSAGSAYGYTF. The CDR3 DNA is TGTGCCAGCAGTTACTCCGCCGGGAGCGCCTATGGCTACACCTTC.

In this sample, this clone turned up once. The chain employs TRBV3-1 (or the pseudogene TRBV3-2) and TRBJ2-3; a weak D match, TRBD2 (6 bases). Per germline, CDR1 LGHDT and CDR2 YNNKEL (reference sequence). V lost 4 bases, J lost 5 bases, and 16 bases lay in between. The CDR3 totals 15 residues. CDR3 sequence: CASSPLTGVGDTQYF. CDR3 in DNA: TGTGCCAGCAGCCCTTTGACGGGAGTAGGAGATACGCAGTATTTT.